Below are 11 T cell receptor beta chains sequenced from a single sample in a study of prognosis after radiotherapy for stage I lung cancer. The genomic DNA TCR beta CDR3 region underwent two rounds of multiplex PCR. Round one of PCR was performed, and it used primers specific to each TRBV and TRBJ gene. From the multiplex PCR reads, TCRdb called clonotypes with MiXCR, one entry per CDR3 protein. The table records around 19,000 distinct CDR3 sequences, about 60% of them present only once. The specimen comprised PBMCs, sampled before or after stereotactic body radiation therapy (not recorded which). The receptors were gathered from a donor aged 50 or older with non-small cell lung cancer.

Points on this clonotype: It is likely a read error: a sequence one base away is far more abundant. This chain uses TRBV6-2 or TRBV6-3 with TRBJ2-1; TRBD2 matches at 10 bases. The V gene's germline CDR1 is MNHEY and CDR2 SVGEGT. V shed 0 bases and J 9 bases; nucleotides not matched to a gene: 14. The CDR3 covers 18 residues. CDR3 coding DNA: TGTGCCAGCAGTTACTCGCACGTGTTAGCGGGAGGCGGGGGTGAGCAGTTCTTC. Translated: CASSYSHVLAGGGGEQFF.

The genes are TRBV30 and TRBJ1-6; D is perhaps TRBD1 (6 bases). Germline V CDR1 and CDR2: GTSNPN, SVGIG (reference sequence). This CDR3 region has 14 residues. The CDR3 reads CSFRGQSNNSPLHF. Here the CDR3 DNA reads TGTTCCTTTAGGGGACAATCAAATAATTCACCCCTCCACTTT. Using reference TRBV30 and TRBJ1-6 for the parts outside the CDR3, the full variable domain is SQTIHQWPATLVQPVGSPLSLECTVEGTSNPNLYWYRQAAGRGLQLLFYSVGIGQISSEVPQNLSASRPQDRQFILSSKKLLLSDSGFYLCSFRGQSNNSPLHFGNGTRLTVT.

The chain carries TRBV6-5 and TRBJ2-7; D tentatively reads TRBD1 or TRBD2 (5 bases each). Looked up from germline, CDR1 is MNHEY and CDR2 is SVGAGI. V shed 0 bases and J shed 3 bases, with 12 bases lying between them. This CDR3 region has 15 residues. CDR3 region: CASSYSPTGGYEQYF. The CDR3 region has the DNA TGTGCCAGCAGTTACTCGCCCACTGGGGGCTACGAGCAGTACTTC.

This clonotype has a count of ten or more. One junction end disagrees with the germline gene, perhaps due to a read error. This chain joins TRBV7-7 and TRBJ2-5; D is unresolved. Germline V lookup: CDR1 SSHAT, CDR2 FNYEAQ (reference sequence). The CDR3 loop spans 12 amino acids. For the CDR3, the DNA is TGTGCTAGCAGCTTAGAGACGGGGACCCAGTACTTC. It translates to CASSLETGTQYF.

The table lists this clonotype with many counts. The genes are TRBV5-6 and TRBJ1-5, with 7 bases fitting TRBD1. With 3 bases clipped from V and 4 bases from J, the junction kept 1 base outside the gene matches. The CDR3 has 13 residues. The germline CDR1 and CDR2 sequences are SGHDT and YYEEEE. In DNA, the CDR3 is TGTGCCAGCAGCTGGGGACAGAATCAGCCCCAGCATTTT. Its protein product is CASSWGQNQPQHF.

This clonotype was seen ten or more times. The chain employs TRBV9 and TRBJ2-1; TRBD2 matches 12 bases. Germline CDR1 SGDLS, CDR2 YYNGEE. The CDR3 has 16 residues. Trimming at V came to 4 bases and at J to 6 bases, leaving 8 bases not matched to a gene. CDR3 region: CASSSRTSGVRNEQFF. CDR3 DNA: TGTGCCAGCAGCTCCCGGACTAGCGGGGTCCGCAATGAGCAGTTCTTC. Full variable domain (missing parts from reference TRBV9 and TRBJ2-1): DSGVTQTPKHLITATGQRVTLRCSPRSGDLSVYWYQQSLDQGLQFLIQYYNGEERAKGNILERFSAQQFPDLHSELNLSSLELGDSALYFCASSSRTSGVRNEQFFGPGTRLTVL.

The chain has TRBV7-2 and TRBJ2-7, with D unresolved. The CDR3 is 17 residues long. The ends were cut back, 1 base at V and 3 bases at J, with 19 bases in the middle. Per germline, CDR1 SGHTA and CDR2 FQGNSA. CDR3 bases: TGTGCCAGCAGCTTAGTCGCCGGGTCCTCTTCCCGCTACGAGCAGTACTTC. It yields the protein CASSLVAGSSSRYEQYF.

The genes are TRBV20-1 and TRBJ2-7, with 12 positions matching TRBD1. The J segment lost 6 bases and the V segment lost 0 bases, leaving 12 bases of the junction unmatched. Germline V CDR1 and CDR2: DFQATT, SNEGSKA (reference sequence). The CDR3 extends over 17 amino acids. CDR3 sequence (DNA): TGCAGTGCTAGAGATCCAAACTCCGGGACAGGGGGCGCCGAGCAGTACTTC. As protein: CSARDPNSGTGGAEQYF.

Within the sample, this clonotype is medium-sized. The V and J genes are TRBV28 and TRBJ1-5, with a possible D match to TRBD1 (5 bases). This CDR3 has 12 amino acids. V shed 5 bases and J shed 11 bases, with 13 bases lying between them. Germline CDR1 reads MDHEN; CDR2 reads SYDVKM. The CDR3 nucleotides read TGTGCCAGCAGTCTAGAGGGGTACGCCCAGCATTTT. Its protein product is CASSLEGYAQHF.

There are many counts of this clonotype. V gene TRBV19 combines with J gene TRBJ1-2; D is possibly TRBD1 (6 bases). CDR1 is LNHDA and CDR2 is SQIVND in the germline V gene (reference sequence). CDR3 length: 15 amino acids. V shed 6 bases and J shed 3 bases, with 17 bases lying between them. The CDR3 DNA sequence: TGTGCCAGTAGAGAAACAGGGTCAAGGGACTATGGCTACACCTTC. It is translated as CASRETGSRDYGYTF.

Judged by abundance, this clonotype is medium-sized. The chain is built from TRBV5-1 and TRBJ1-5; D unclear. The CDR3 totals 14 residues. Germline CDR1 and CDR2: SGHRS and YFSETQ. The V end lost 4 bases, the J end lost 6 bases, and 14 bases lay between the germline ends. Here the CDR3 DNA reads TGCGCCAGCAGCCCCTATGCGGATGCTCAGCCCCAGCATTTT. Its translation: CASSPYADAQPQHF.